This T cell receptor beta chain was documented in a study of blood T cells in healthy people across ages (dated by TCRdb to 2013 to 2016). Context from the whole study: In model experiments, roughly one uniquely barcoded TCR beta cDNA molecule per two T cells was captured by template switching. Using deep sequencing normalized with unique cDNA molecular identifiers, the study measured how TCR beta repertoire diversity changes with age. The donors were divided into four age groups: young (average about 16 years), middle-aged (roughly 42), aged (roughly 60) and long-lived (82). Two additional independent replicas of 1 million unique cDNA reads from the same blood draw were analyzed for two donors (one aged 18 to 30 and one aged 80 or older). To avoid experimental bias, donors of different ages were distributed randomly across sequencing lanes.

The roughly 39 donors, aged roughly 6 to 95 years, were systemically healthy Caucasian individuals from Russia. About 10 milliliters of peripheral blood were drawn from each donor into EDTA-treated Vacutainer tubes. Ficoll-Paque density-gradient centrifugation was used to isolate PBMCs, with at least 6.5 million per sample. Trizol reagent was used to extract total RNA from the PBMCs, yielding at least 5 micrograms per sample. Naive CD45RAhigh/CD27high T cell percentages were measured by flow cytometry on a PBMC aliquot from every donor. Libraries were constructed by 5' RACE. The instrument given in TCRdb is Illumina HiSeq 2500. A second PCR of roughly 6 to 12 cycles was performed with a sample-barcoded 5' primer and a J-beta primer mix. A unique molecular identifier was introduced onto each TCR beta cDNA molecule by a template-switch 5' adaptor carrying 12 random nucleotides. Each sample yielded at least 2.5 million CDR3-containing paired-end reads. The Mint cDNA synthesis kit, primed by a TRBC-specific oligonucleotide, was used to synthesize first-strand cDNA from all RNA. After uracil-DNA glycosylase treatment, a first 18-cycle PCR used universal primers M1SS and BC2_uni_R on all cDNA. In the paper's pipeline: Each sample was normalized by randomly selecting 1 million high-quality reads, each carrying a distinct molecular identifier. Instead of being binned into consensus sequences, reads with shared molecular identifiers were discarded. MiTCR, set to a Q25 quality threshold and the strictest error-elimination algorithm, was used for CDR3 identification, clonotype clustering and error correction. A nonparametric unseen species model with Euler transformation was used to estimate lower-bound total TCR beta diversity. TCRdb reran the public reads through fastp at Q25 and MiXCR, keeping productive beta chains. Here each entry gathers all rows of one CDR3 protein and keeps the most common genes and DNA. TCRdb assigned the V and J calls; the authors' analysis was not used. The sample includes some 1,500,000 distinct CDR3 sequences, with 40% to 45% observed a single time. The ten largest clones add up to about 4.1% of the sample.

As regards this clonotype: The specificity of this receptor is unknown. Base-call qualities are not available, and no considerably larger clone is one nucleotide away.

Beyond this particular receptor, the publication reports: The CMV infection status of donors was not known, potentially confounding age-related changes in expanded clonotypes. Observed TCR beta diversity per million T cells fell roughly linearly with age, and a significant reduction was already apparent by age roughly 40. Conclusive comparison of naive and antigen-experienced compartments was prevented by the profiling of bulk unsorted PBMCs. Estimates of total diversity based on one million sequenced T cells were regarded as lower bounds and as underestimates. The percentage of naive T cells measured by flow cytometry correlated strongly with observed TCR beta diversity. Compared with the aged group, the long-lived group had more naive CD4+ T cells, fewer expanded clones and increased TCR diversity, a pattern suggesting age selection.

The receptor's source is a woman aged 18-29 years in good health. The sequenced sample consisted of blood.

CDR3 region: CASSVGRGPNYGYTF. The DNA sequence reads TGTGCCAGCAGCGTAGGCAGGGGACCTAACTATGGCTACACCTTC. The chain uses TRBV9 and TRBJ1-2; a tentative D match to TRBD1 spans 6 bases. V is shortened by 0 bases, J by 0 bases, and the region joining them spans 9 bases. The germline V gene specifies SGDLS as CDR1 and YYNGEE as CDR2. Including cysteine and phenylalanine, the CDR3 has 15 amino acids. Only the CDR3 portion is preserved as DNA: 45 bases, with reading frame beginning at the first base.